The 7 T cell receptor beta chains reported below all come from one sample, sequenced in a study of identical twins. TCRdb re-called the 5' RACE reads through MiXCR, storing one row per CDR3 protein. The data show hundreds of thousands of distinct CDR3 sequences, with around 6.1% seen just once and approximately 2% held by the top ten. Input material: naive T cells sorted from blood. Receptor source: a man between 18 and 29 years old in good health.

This clonotype was picked up many times. The J gene is TRBJ2-7, the V gene TRBV5-5; D gene uncertain. Trimming cost V 4 bases and J 6 bases, with 11 bases left between them. CDR1 and CDR2 (germline): SGHKS, YYEKEE (reference sequence). The CDR3 has 12 residues. The CDR3 sequence is CASSQSLTEQYV. CDR3 DNA: TGTGCCAGCAGCCAATCCCTCACCGAGCAGTACGTC.

V gene TRBV12-3 or TRBV12-4 combines with J gene TRBJ1-2; 9 bases are a match to TRBD1. V dropped 2 bases and J dropped 8; count of bases not matched to a gene: 12. This CDR3 has 16 residues. CDR3 in DNA: TGTGCCAGCAGTTTAACCCCGAACCGGGACAGGGACGGCTACACCTTC. This translates into CASSLTPNRDRDGYTF.

This clonotype was observed at least ten times. V gene TRBV4-3 combines with J gene TRBJ1-1; D may be TRBD1 (5 bases). CDR1 is LGHNA and CDR2 is YSLEER in the germline V gene. This CDR3 comprises 15 residues. Trimming took 1 base from V and 0 from J, leaving 9 bases between them. CDR3 protein: CASSQGAGLNTEAFF. In DNA, the CDR3 is TGCGCCAGCAGCCAAGGGGCGGGGCTGAACACTGAAGCTTTCTTT.

In this sample, this clonotype turned up a few times. The chain recombines TRBV14 with TRBJ2-7, with TRBD2 identical over 8 bases. The CDR3 loop spans 17 amino acids. V was clipped by 4 bases and J by 7 bases; unmatched bases: 18. CDR1 is SGHDN and CDR2 is FVKESK in the germline V gene. The CDR3 loop is CASSPWRVREGPHEQYF. The CDR3 DNA reads as TGTGCCAGCAGCCCCTGGAGGGTCCGGGAGGGCCCTCATGAGCAGTACTTC.

This clonotype came up once. Given a much more abundant clone one base away, this may be a read error. This is likely a read error, given that the CDR3 carries no conserved phenylalanine or tryptophan at its end. The genes are TRBV24-1 and TRBJ2-1; 10 bases map to TRBD1. This CDR3 region has 15 residues. The germline V gene encodes CDR1 KGHDR and CDR2 SFDVKD. The V segment lost 2 bases and the J segment 8 bases; nucleotides outside the gene matches: 5. Written as DNA, the CDR3 is TGTGCCACCAGTGATTCCGGGACAGGGGTGGATGAGCAGTTCTCC. Protein sequence: CATSDSGTGVDEQFS.

In its sample, this clonotype was seen many times. The J gene is TRBJ2-3, the V gene TRBV5-6, with 9 bases lining up with TRBD2. V shed 4 bases, J shed 4 bases, and the junction held 4 bases outside the gene matches. CDR1 is SGHDT, CDR2 YYEEEE, per germline. There are 14 residues in the CDR3. The CDR3 DNA is TGTGCCAGCAGCGGCCGACTAGCGGCAGATACGCAGTATTTT. It specifies CASSGRLAADTQYF.

This clonotype has a count of ten or more. The rearrangement links TRBV20-1 to TRBJ1-5; 9 bases are a match to TRBD1. The CDR3 has 17 amino acids. CDR1 is DFQATT and CDR2 is SNEGSKA in the germline V gene (reference sequence). V gave up 3 bases and J gave up 6 bases; unmatched junction bases: 15. CDR3 sequence reads: CSARGFSGGTGIQPQHF. CDR3 in DNA: TGCAGTGCTAGGGGGTTTAGTGGCGGGACAGGGATTCAGCCCCAGCATTTT.